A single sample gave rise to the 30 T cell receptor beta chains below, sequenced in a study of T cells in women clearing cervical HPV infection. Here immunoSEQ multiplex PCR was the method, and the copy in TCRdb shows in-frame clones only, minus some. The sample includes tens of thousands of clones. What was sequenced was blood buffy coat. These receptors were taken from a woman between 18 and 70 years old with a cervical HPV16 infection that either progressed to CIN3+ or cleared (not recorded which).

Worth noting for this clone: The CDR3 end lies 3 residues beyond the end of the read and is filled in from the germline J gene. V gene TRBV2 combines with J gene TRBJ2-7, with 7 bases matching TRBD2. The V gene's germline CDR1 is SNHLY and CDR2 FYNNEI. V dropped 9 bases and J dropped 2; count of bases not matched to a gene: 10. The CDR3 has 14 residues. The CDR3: CASAPGTTTYEQYF. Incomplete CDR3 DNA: TGTGCCAGTGCCCCCGGGACTACCACCTACGAG. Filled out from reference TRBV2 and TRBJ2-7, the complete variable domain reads EPEVTQTPSHQVTQMGQEVILRCVPISNHLYFYWYRQILGQKVEFLVSFYNNEISEKSEIFDDQFSVERPDGSNFTLKIRSTKLEDSAMYFCASAPGTTTYEQYFGPGTRLTVT.

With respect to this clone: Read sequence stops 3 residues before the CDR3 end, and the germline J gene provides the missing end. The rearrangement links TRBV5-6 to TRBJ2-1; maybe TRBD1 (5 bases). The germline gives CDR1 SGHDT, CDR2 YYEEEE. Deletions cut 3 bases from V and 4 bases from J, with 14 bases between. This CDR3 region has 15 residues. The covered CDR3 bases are TGTGCCAGCAGCTCCGGACAACCCGGATACAATGAG. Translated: CASSSGQPGYNE. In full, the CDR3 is CASSSGQPGYNEQFF.

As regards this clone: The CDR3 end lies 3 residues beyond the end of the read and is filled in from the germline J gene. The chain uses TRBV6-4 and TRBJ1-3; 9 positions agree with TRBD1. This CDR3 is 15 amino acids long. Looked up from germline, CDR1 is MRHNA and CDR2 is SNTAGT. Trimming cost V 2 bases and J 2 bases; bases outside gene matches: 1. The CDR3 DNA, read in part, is TGTGCCAGCAGTGACGGGACAGGGCCTGGAAACACC. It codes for CASSDGTGPGNT. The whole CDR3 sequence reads CASSDGTGPGNTIYF.

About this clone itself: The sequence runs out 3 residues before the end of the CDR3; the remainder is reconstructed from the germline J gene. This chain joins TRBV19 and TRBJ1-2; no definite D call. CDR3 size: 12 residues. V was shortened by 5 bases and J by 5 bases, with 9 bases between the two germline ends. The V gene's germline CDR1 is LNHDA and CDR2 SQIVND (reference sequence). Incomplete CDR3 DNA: TGTGCCAGTAGTCTGGGCCCATATGGC. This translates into CASSLGPYG. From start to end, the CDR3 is CASSLGPYGYTF.

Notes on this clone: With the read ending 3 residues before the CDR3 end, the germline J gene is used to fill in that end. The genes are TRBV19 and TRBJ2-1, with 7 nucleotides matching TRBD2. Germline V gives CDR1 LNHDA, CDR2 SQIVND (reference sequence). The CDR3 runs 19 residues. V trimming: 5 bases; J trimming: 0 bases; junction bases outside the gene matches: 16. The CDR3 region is CASSPWGGWRKSSYNEQFF. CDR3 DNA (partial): TGTGCCAGTAGTCCCTGGGGGGGGTGGAGGAAGAGCTCCTACAATGAG.

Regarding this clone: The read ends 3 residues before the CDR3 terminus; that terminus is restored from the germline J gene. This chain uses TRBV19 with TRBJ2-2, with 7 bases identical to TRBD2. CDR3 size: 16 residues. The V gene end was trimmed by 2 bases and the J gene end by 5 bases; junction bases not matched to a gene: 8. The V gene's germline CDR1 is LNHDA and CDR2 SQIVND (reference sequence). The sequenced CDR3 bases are TGTGCCAGTAGTATATACGCTGGGGGGGGGACCGGGGAG. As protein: CASSIYAGGGTGE. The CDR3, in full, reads CASSIYAGGGTGELFF.

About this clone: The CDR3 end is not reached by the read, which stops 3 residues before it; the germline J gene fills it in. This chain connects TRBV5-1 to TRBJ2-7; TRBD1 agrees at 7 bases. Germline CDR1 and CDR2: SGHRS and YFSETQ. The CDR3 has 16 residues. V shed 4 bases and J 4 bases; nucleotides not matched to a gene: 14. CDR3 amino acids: CASSMGQSLGNYEQYF. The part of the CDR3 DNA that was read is TGCGCCAGCAGCATGGGACAGAGTCTTGGGAATTACGAG.

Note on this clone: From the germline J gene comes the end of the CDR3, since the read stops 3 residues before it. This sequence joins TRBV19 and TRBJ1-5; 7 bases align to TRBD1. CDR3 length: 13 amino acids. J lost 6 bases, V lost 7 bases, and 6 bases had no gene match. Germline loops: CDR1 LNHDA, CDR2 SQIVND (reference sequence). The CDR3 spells CASTFDRVQPQHF. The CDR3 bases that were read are TGTGCCAGTACCTTCGACAGGGTTCAGCCC. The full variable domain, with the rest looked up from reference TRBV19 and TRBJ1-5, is DGGITQSPKYLFRKEGQNVTLSCEQNLNHDAMYWYRQDPGQGLRLIYYSQIVNDFQKGDIAEGYSVSREKKESFPLTVTSAQKNPTAFYLCASTFDRVQPQHFGDGTRLSIL.

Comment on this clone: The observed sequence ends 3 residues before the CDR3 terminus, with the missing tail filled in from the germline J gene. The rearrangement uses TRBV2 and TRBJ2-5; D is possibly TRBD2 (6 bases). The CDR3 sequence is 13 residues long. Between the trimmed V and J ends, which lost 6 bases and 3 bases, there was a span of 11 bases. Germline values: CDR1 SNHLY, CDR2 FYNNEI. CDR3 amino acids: CASREGWEETQYF. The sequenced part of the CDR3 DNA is TGTGCCAGCAGGGAGGGTTGGGAAGAGACC.

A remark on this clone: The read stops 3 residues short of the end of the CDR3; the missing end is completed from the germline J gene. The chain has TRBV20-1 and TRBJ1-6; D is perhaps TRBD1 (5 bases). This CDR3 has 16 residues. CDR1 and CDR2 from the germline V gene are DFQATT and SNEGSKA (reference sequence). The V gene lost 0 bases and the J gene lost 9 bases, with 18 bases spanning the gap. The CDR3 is CSAREGRRGLGSPLHF. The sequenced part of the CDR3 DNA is TGCAGTGCTAGAGAGGGGAGGAGGGGCTTAGGTTCACCC.

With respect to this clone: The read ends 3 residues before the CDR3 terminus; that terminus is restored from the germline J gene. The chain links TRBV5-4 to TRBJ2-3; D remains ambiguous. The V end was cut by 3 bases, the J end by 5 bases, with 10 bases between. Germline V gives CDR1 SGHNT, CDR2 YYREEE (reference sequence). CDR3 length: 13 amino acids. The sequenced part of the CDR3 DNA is TGTGCCAGCAGCTCGGGTTCGGTAGATACG. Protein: CASSSGSVDT. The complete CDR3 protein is CASSSGSVDTQYF. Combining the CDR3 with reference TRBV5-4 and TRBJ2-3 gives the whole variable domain ETGVTQSPTHLIKTRGQQVTLRCSSQSGHNTVSWYQQALGQGPQFIFQYYREEENGRGNFPPRFSGLQFPNYSSELNVNALELDDSALYLCASSSGSVDTQYFGPGTRLTVL.

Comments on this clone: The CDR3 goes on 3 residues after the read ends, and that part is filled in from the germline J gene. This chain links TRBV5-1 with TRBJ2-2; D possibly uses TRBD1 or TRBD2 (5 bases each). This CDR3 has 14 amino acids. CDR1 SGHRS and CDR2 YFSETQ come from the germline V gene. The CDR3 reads CASSVQGENEKLFF. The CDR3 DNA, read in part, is TGCGCCAGCAGCGTACAAGGGGAGAATGAAAAG.

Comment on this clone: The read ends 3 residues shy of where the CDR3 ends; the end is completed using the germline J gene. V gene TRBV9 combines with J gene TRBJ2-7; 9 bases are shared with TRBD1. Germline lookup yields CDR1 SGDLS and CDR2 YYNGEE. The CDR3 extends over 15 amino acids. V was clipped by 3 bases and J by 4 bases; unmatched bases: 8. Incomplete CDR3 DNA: TGTGCCAGCAGCGCAGGGACAGGGTCCCATTACGAG. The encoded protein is CASSAGTGSHYE. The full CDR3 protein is CASSAGTGSHYEQYF.

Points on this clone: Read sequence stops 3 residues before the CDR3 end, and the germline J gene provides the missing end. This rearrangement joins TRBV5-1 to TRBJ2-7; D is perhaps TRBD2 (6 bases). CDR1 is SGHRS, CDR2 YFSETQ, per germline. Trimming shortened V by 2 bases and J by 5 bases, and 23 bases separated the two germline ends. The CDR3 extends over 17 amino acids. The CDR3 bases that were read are TGCGCCAGCAGCTTACGGGGTGGGTCTGGGGGGAGGAACGAG. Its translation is CASSLRGGSGGRNE. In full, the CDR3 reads CASSLRGGSGGRNEQYF.

CDR3 DNA, as far as it was read: TGCGCCAGCAGCTTGGGAGGGCCAGGCAGGGATGAG. Translating it yields CASSLGGPGRDE. The CDR3, in full, reads CASSLGGPGRDEQFF. This chain connects TRBV5-1 to TRBJ2-1; D tentatively reads TRBD1 or TRBD2 (5 bases each). The CDR3 is cut off 3 residues early in the read; its end comes from the germline J gene. Germline values: CDR1 SGHRS, CDR2 YFSETQ. The CDR3 is made up of 15 amino acids. V was shortened by 0 bases and J by 8 bases, with 15 bases between the two germline ends.

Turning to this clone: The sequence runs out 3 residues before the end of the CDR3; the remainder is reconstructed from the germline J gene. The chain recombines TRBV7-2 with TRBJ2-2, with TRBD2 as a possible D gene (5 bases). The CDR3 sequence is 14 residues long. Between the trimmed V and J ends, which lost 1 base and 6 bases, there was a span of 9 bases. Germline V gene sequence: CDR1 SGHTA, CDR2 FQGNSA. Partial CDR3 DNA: TGTGCCAGCAGCTTAGACCCCGGGGCCGGGGAG. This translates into CASSLDPGAGE. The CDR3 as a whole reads CASSLDPGAGELFF.

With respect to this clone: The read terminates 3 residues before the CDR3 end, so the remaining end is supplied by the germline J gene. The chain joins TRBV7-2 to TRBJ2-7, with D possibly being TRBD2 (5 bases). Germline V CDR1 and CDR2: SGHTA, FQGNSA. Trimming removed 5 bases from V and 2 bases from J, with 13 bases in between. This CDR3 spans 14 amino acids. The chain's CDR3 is CASSGRADPYEQYF. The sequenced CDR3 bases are TGTGCCAGCAGCGGACGAGCGGACCCCTACGAG.

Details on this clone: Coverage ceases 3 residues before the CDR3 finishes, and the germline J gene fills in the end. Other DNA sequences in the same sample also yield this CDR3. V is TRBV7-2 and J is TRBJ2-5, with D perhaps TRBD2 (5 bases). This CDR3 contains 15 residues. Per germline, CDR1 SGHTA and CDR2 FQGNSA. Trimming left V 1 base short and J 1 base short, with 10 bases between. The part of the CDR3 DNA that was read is TGTGCCAGCAGCTTAGGCGCTAGCCTCCAAGAGACC. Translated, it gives CASSLGASLQET. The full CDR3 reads CASSLGASLQETQYF.

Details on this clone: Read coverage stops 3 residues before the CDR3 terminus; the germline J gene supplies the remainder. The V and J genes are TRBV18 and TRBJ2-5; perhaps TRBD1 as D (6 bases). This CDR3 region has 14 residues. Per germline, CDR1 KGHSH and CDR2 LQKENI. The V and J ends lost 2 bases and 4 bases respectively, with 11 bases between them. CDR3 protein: CASSPGDTRETQYF. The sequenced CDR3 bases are TGTGCCAGCTCACCAGGGGACACACGAGAGACC.

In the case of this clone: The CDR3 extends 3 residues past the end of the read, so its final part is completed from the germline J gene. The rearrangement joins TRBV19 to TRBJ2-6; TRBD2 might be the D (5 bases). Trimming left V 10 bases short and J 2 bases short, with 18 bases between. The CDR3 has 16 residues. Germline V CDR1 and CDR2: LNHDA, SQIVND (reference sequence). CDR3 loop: CATSEGRRTGANVLTF. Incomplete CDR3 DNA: TGTGCCACTTCTGAGGGTCGTAGGACTGGGGCCAACGTC. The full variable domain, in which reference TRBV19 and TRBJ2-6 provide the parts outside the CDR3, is DGGITQSPKYLFRKEGQNVTLSCEQNLNHDAMYWYRQDPGQGLRLIYYSQIVNDFQKGDIAEGYSVSREKKESFPLTVTSAQKNPTAFYLCATSEGRRTGANVLTFGAGSRLTVL.

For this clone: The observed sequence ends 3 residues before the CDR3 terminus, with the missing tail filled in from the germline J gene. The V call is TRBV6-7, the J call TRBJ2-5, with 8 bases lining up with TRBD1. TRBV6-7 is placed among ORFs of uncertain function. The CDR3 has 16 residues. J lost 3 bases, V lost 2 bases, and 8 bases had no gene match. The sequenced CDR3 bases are TGTGCCAGCAGTTACCCTCTCCGACAGGGGAAAGAGACC. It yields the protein CASSYPLRQGKET. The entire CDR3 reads CASSYPLRQGKETQYF.

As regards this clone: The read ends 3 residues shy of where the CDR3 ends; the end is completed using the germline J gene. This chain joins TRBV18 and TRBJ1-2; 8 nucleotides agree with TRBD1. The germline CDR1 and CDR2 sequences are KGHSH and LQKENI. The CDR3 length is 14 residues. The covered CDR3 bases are TGTGCCAGCTCACCAGGGACAGGCTTCTACGAC. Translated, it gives CASSPGTGFYD. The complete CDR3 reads CASSPGTGFYDYTF.

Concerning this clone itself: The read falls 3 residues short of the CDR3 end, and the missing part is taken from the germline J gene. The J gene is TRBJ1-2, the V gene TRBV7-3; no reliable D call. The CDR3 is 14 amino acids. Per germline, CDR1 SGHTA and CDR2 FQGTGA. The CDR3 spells CASSPTSGTDTYTF. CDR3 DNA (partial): TGTGCCAGCAGCCCGACTAGCGGCACAGATACC.

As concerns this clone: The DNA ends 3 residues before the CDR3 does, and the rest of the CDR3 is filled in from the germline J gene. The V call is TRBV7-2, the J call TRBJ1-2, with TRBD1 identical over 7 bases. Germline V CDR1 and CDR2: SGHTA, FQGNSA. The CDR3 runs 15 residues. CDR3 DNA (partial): TGTGCCAGCAGCTTAGCCGCGACAGGGAGGCACGAC. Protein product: CASSLAATGRHD. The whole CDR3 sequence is CASSLAATGRHDYTF.

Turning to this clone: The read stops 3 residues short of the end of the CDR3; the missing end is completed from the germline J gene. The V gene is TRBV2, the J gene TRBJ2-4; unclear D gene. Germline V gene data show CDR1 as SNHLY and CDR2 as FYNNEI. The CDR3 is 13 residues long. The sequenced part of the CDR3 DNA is TGTGCCAGCAAGGGCATGAGCAATCAGCCT. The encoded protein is CASKGMSNQP. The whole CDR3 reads CASKGMSNQPQYF.

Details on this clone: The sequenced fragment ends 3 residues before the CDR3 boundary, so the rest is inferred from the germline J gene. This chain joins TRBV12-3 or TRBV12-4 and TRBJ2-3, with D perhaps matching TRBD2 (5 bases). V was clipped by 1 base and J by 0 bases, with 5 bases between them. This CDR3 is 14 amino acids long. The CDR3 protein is CASSLGGSTDTQYF. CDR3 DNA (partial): TGTGCCAGCAGTTTAGGAGGGAGCACAGATACG.

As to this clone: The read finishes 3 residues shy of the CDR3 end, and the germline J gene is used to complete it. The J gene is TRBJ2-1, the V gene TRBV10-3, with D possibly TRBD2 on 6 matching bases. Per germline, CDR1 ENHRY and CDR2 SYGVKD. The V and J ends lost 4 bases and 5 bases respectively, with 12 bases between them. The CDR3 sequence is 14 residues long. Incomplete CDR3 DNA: TGTGCCATCAGTGGGGACCGACTAGACAATGAG. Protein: CAISGDRLDNE. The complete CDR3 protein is CAISGDRLDNEQFF.

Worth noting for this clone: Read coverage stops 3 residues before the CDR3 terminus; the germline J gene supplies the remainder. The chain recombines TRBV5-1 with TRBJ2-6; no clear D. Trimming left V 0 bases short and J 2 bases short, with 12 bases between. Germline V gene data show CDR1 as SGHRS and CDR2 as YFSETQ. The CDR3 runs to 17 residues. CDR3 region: CASSLEVSVPGANVLTF. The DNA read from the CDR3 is TGCGCCAGCAGCTTGGAAGTTAGTGTCCCTGGGGCCAACGTC. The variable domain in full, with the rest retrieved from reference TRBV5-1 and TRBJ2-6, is KAGVTQTPRYLIKTRGQQVTLSCSPISGHRSVSWYQQTPGQGLQFLFEYFSETQRNKGNFPGRFSGRQFSNSRSEMNVSTLELGDSALYLCASSLEVSVPGANVLTFGAGSRLTVL.

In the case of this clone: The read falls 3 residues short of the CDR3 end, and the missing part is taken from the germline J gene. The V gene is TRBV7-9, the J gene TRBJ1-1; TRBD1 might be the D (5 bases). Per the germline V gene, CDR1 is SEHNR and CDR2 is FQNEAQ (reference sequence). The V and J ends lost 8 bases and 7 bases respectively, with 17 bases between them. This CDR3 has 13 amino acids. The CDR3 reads CASHLGRMFEAFF. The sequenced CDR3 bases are TGTGCCAGCCATTTGGGGCGAATGTTTGAA.

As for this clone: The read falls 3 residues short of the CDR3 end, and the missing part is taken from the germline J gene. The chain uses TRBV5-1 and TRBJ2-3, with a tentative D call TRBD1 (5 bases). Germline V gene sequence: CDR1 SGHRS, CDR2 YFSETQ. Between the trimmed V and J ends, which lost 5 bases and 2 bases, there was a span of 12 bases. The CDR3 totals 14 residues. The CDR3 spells CASRFQGNTDTQYF. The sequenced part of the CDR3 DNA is TGCGCCAGCAGGTTTCAGGGCAACACAGATACG.